Shown below are 15 T cell receptor beta chains from a single sample sequenced in a study of lymphopenia after photon versus proton radiotherapy. Sequencing used immunoSEQ multiplex PCR; TCRdb keeps in-frame clones, though not all of them. Here the sample spans more than 45,000 clones, approximately 92% being singletons. Sequencing was performed on peripheral blood, taken from a patient treated with photon-based radiotherapy. These TCRs come from a woman aged 35 to 49 with cholangiocarcinoma.

V is TRBV10-1 and J is TRBJ2-1; D is undetermined. Trimming pared 4 bases from V and 5 bases from J, leaving 9 bases between. The V gene's germline CDR1 is WNHNN and CDR2 SYGVQD (reference sequence). CDR3 length: 13 residues. The chain's CDR3 is CASSVKPNNEQFF. Here the CDR3 DNA reads TGCGCCAGCAGTGTAAAGCCCAACAATGAGCAGTTCTTC.

This rearrangement joins TRBV19 to TRBJ2-7, with D possibly TRBD1 on 6 matching bases. The germline V and J ends were trimmed by 3 bases and 3 bases, with 15 bases remaining between them. Per germline, CDR1 LNHDA and CDR2 SQIVND (reference sequence). CDR3 size: 15 residues. CDR3 protein: CASSMKAGENYEQYF. CDR3 DNA: TGTGCCAGTAGTATGAAGGCAGGGGAAAACTACGAGCAGTACTTC. The whole variable domain, remainder taken from reference TRBV19 and TRBJ2-7, is DGGITQSPKYLFRKEGQNVTLSCEQNLNHDAMYWYRQDPGQGLRLIYYSQIVNDFQKGDIAEGYSVSREKKESFPLTVTSAQKNPTAFYLCASSMKAGENYEQYFGPGTRLTVT.

The V call is TRBV5-1, the J call TRBJ1-1; no firm D call. Trimming stripped 4 bases from V and 0 bases from J, with 7 bases between. The germline CDR1 and CDR2 sequences are SGHRS and YFSETQ. The CDR3 extends over 13 amino acids. CDR3 sequence reads: CASSDYLNTEAFF. The CDR3 nucleotides read TGCGCCAGCAGCGATTACTTGAACACTGAAGCTTTCTTT.

The V gene is TRBV9, the J gene TRBJ1-2; the D gene is possibly TRBD1 (5 bases). Per the germline V gene, CDR1 is SGDLS and CDR2 is YYNGEE. The CDR3 totals 12 residues. V lost 6 bases, J lost 0 bases, and 6 bases lay in between. The CDR3 spells CASKGANYGYTF. The CDR3 bases are TGTGCCAGCAAAGGGGCTAACTATGGCTACACCTTC. Complete variable domain (other parts from reference TRBV9 and TRBJ1-2): DSGVTQTPKHLITATGQRVTLRCSPRSGDLSVYWYQQSLDQGLQFLIQYYNGEERAKGNILERFSAQQFPDLHSELNLSSLELGDSALYFCASKGANYGYTFGSGTRLTVV.

CDR3 nucleotides: TGTGCCAGCAGCTTTTCCGGGATCTATGGCTACACCTTC. Translation: CASSFSGIYGYTF. This chain uses TRBV13 with TRBJ1-2; D call uncertain. Germline assignment: CDR1 PRHDT and CDR2 FYEKMQ (reference sequence). Trimming pared 3 bases from V and 4 bases from J, leaving 9 bases between. This CDR3 has 13 amino acids. The full variable domain, completed using reference TRBV13 and TRBJ1-2, is AAGVIQSPRHLIKEKRETATLKCYPIPRHDTVYWYQQGPGQDPQFLISFYEKMQSDKGSIPDRFSAQQFSDYHSELNMSSLELGDSALYFCASSFSGIYGYTFGSGTRLTVV.

Here the CDR3 reads CASRAMNTEAFF. The CDR3 DNA follows: TGCGCCAGCAGGGCAATGAACACTGAAGCTTTCTTT. The J gene is TRBJ1-1, the V gene TRBV10-2; D gene ambiguous. The CDR3 extends over 12 amino acids. Germline V gene data show CDR1 as WSHSY and CDR2 as SAAADI. The V end lost 6 bases, the J end lost 0 bases, and 5 bases lay between the germline ends.

The chain links TRBV6-6 to TRBJ2-7; 10 bases agree with TRBD2. CDR3 size: 14 residues. Germline V lookup: CDR1 MNHNY, CDR2 SVGAGI (reference sequence). Trimming removed 5 bases from V and 2 bases from J; junction bases left unmatched: 3. The CDR3 here is CASSDSGGTYEQYF. The CDR3 nucleotides read TGTGCCAGCAGTGATAGCGGGGGGACCTACGAGCAGTACTTC.

The chain links TRBV5-1 to TRBJ1-2; weak D call: TRBD1 (5 bases). V was trimmed by 4 bases and J by 4 bases, leaving 11 bases between them. The CDR3 has 13 amino acids. Germline V gene sequence: CDR1 SGHRS, CDR2 YFSETQ. CDR3 DNA: TGCGCCAGCAGCCCCGGGACGGGCTATGGCTACACCTTC. It specifies CASSPGTGYGYTF.

A few counts support this clone. CDR3 in amino acids: CASSHTLAGGPRLAMETQYF. CDR3 coding DNA: TGCGCCAGCAGCCATACCTTAGCGGGGGGGCCGAGGTTGGCTATGGAGACCCAGTACTTC. The chain joins TRBV5-1 to TRBJ2-5; 11 bases are a match to TRBD2. Germline trimming cut 4 bases from V and 5 bases from J; bases unmatched to any gene: 22. The CDR3 runs 20 residues. Germline loops: CDR1 SGHRS, CDR2 YFSETQ.

The CDR3 reads CASSYGTDLGGYTF. The CDR3 DNA is TGTGCCAGCAGCTACGGGACAGATTTGGGCGGCTACACCTTC. The V call is TRBV5-6, the J call TRBJ1-2; 7 bases align to TRBD1. The CDR3 sequence is 14 residues long. Looked up from germline, CDR1 is SGHDT and CDR2 is YYEEEE. V trimming: 3 bases; J trimming: 8 bases; junction bases outside the gene matches: 10.

Here the CDR3 DNA reads TGTGCCAGCAGCTTGGAACCAGGGAGTAAGGGAAACACCATATATTTT. Protein product: CASSLEPGSKGNTIYF. The V call is TRBV5-4, the J call TRBJ1-3; maybe TRBD1 (5 bases). Germline V gene data show CDR1 as SGHNT and CDR2 as YYREEE (reference sequence). Trimming shortened V by 0 bases and J by 4 bases, and 14 bases separated the two germline ends. The CDR3 totals 16 residues.

The J gene is TRBJ2-7, the V gene TRBV7-8; TRBD1 agrees at 7 bases. CDR1 and CDR2 from the germline V gene are SGHVS and FQNEAQ. The V and J ends lost 5 bases and 2 bases, in that order; junction bases with no gene match: 6. This CDR3 is built from 14 residues. CDR3: CASSPGQNPYEQYF. Written as DNA, the CDR3 is TGTGCCAGCAGCCCGGGACAGAACCCCTACGAGCAGTACTTC.

The rearrangement uses TRBV21-1 and TRBJ1-5. TRBV21-1 is termed a pseudogene. The CDR3 loop spans 15 amino acids. CDR3 DNA sequence: TGTGCCAGCATCAAGCGGTACAGGACTAATCAGCCCCAGCATTTT. Its translation is CASIKRYRTNQPQHF.

The chain is built from TRBV5-1 and TRBJ2-1; a weak D match, TRBD2 (6 bases). V lost 2 bases to trimming and J lost 9 bases, with 6 bases between them. CDR1 and CDR2 from the germline V gene are SGHRS and YFSETQ. CDR3 length: 11 amino acids. CDR3 loop: CASSFGGEQFF. The CDR3 nucleotides read TGCGCCAGCAGCTTCGGGGGTGAGCAGTTCTTC.

The V gene is TRBV6-6, the J gene TRBJ1-2; the D is unclear. Germline V gene lookup returns CDR1 MNHNY and CDR2 SVGAGI (reference sequence). The CDR3 is made up of 10 amino acids. V lost 3 bases to trimming and J lost 10 bases, with 6 bases between them. The DNA for the CDR3 is TGTGCCAGCAGTTATAAGGACTACACCTTC. Amino acids: CASSYKDYTF.